The 18 T cell receptor beta chains given below trace back to one sample, sequenced in a study of blood T cell repertoires in COVID-19. The repertoire was sequenced with immunoSEQ multiplex PCR; TCRdb's copy has only in-frame clones and lacks some. The data show 250,000 or so clones, approximately 84% seen once. The source material was PBMCs or T cells enriched from blood (not recorded which). The receptors shown here come from a man over 45 who had recovered from COVID-19.

The genes are TRBV11-3 and TRBJ2-3; 14 positions agree with TRBD2. Trimming took 4 bases from V and 6 from J; bases not matched to a gene: 15. The CDR3 sequence is 19 residues long. Germline CDR1 and CDR2: SGHNT and YENEEA. CDR3 sequence: CASSSRLAGGPHGDDTQYF. Written as DNA, the CDR3 is TGTGCCAGCAGCTCACGACTAGCGGGAGGGCCGCACGGGGATGATACGCAGTATTTT.

The chain is built from TRBV19 and TRBJ2-1, with D perhaps matching TRBD1 (5 bases). The CDR3 length is 15 residues. Per germline, CDR1 LNHDA and CDR2 SQIVND (reference sequence). With 3 bases removed from V and 4 bases from J, the gap between germline ends came to 13 bases. The CDR3 loop is CASSMLRQQYNEQFF. The CDR3 region has the DNA TGTGCCAGTAGTATGCTCCGACAGCAATACAATGAGCAGTTCTTC.

This chain joins TRBV5-1 and TRBJ1-5, with D possibly being TRBD1 (5 bases). Trimming stripped 0 bases from V and 5 bases from J, with 12 bases between. This CDR3 comprises 15 residues. CDR1 SGHRS and CDR2 YFSETQ come from the germline V gene. This CDR3 is CASSLDSPRDQPQHF. CDR3 sequence (DNA): TGCGCCAGCAGCTTGGATTCCCCCAGGGATCAGCCCCAGCATTTT.

The sample holds a few counts of this clone. This sequence joins TRBV2 and TRBJ2-2; D perhaps matches TRBD2 (6 bases). Germline V gene lookup returns CDR1 SNHLY and CDR2 FYNNEI. CDR3 size: 13 residues. The V and J ends lost 9 bases and 5 bases respectively, with 13 bases between them. CDR3 region: CARHVRGTGELFF. The CDR3 DNA is TGTGCCAGGCACGTCCGGGGGACCGGGGAGCTGTTTTTT.

The V call is TRBV7-9, the J call TRBJ2-4; D is possibly TRBD1 (6 bases). CDR1 and CDR2 (germline): SEHNR, FQNEAQ (reference sequence). Trimming took off 2 bases at V and 2 bases at J, with 13 bases between the two ends. The CDR3 has 16 amino acids. CDR3 amino acids: CASSLLLDSTKNIQYF. The CDR3 region has the DNA TGTGCCAGCAGCTTATTGTTGGACAGCACCAAAAACATTCAGTACTTC.

The gene calls are TRBV28 and TRBJ2-7, with 11 bases that match TRBD2. There are 13 residues in the CDR3. V shed 6 bases and J 4 bases; nucleotides not matched to a gene: 2. Germline V gene lookup returns CDR1 MDHEN and CDR2 SYDVKM. CDR3 protein: CASSLAGGYEQYF. Here the CDR3 DNA reads TGTGCCAGCAGCCTAGCGGGAGGTTACGAGCAGTACTTC.

The chain couples TRBV28 to TRBJ1-1; 9 bases agree with TRBD1. J gave up 5 bases and V 8 bases, and 15 bases lay outside the gene matches. This CDR3 region has 16 residues. Germline loops: CDR1 MDHEN, CDR2 SYDVKM. DNA for the CDR3: TGTGCCAGCCTTGAGTTACAGGGGGCGCTTCAGACTGAAGCTTTCTTT. Protein sequence: CASLELQGALQTEAFF. The variable domain in full, completed from reference TRBV28 and TRBJ1-1, reads DVKVTQSSRYLVKRTGEKVFLECVQDMDHENMFWYRQDPGLGLRLIYFSYDVKMKEKGDIPEGYSVSREKKERFSLILESASTNQTSMYLCASLELQGALQTEAFFGQGTRLTVV.

The chain joins TRBV15 to TRBJ2-7, with 10 bases lining up with TRBD1. Germline values: CDR1 LNHNV, CDR2 YYDKDF (reference sequence). The CDR3 totals 16 residues. The trim removed 1 base at V and 3 bases at J, leaving 6 bases unmatched. The CDR3 reads CATSRGGGQGLYEQYF. Here the CDR3 DNA reads TGTGCCACCAGCAGAGGAGGGGGACAGGGGCTCTACGAGCAGTACTTC.

This clone was observed once. The chain employs TRBV28 and TRBJ2-1; tentatively, D is TRBD2 (5 bases). V shed 7 bases and J shed 11 bases, with 12 bases lying between them. The CDR3 spans 11 residues. Germline V gene lookup returns CDR1 MDHEN and CDR2 SYDVKM. The CDR3 region has the DNA TGTGCCAGCACTAGCCCCACCCAGCAGTTCTTC. Residues: CASTSPTQQFF.

This clone was seen a few times. The CDR3 here is CASSLGQVLTGYSYEQYF. CDR3 nucleotides: TGTGCCAGCAGCTTAGGACAGGTTCTAACGGGGTACTCCTACGAGCAGTACTTC. V gene TRBV7-9 combines with J gene TRBJ2-7; possibly TRBD1 for D (6 bases). The CDR3 spans 18 residues. Germline V gene lookup returns CDR1 SEHNR and CDR2 FQNEAQ (reference sequence). V lost 1 base and J 0 bases, leaving 19 bases between the germline ends.

The V call is TRBV29-1, the J call TRBJ2-6; 7 bases are a match to TRBD1. J was trimmed by 0 bases and V by 6 bases; bases with no gene match: 8. This CDR3 is 16 amino acids long. Germline V gene data show CDR1 as SQVTM and CDR2 as ANQGSEA. The CDR3 nucleotides read TGCAGCGTGGGAACGGGACAGAACTCTGGGGCCAACGTCCTGACTTTC. This sequence encodes CSVGTGQNSGANVLTF.

This sequence joins TRBV28 and TRBJ1-4; D is uncertain. Trimming stripped 6 bases from V and 0 bases from J, with 2 bases between. Germline assignment: CDR1 MDHEN and CDR2 SYDVKM. This CDR3 is built from 12 residues. The chain's CDR3 is CASSSTNEKLFF. CDR3 coding DNA: TGTGCCAGCAGCTCAACTAATGAAAAACTGTTTTTT.

V and J are TRBV27 and TRBJ1-1; 11 bases are a match to TRBD1. J gave up 4 bases and V 2 bases, and 3 bases lay outside the gene matches. This CDR3 is 15 amino acids long. Germline lookup yields CDR1 MNHEY and CDR2 SMNVEV (reference sequence). CDR3 region: CASSLAGTGGTEAFF. The CDR3 region has the DNA TGTGCCAGCAGTTTAGCCGGGACAGGGGGCACTGAAGCTTTCTTT.

This clone was found once. The gene calls are TRBV11-2 and TRBJ1-5, with D unresolved. Germline CDR1 is SGHAT and CDR2 is FQNNGV. CDR3 size: 11 residues. V was shortened by 5 bases and J by 4 bases, with 3 bases between the two germline ends. CDR3 sequence reads: CASSQNQPQHF. CDR3 DNA sequence: TGTGCCAGCAGCCAGAATCAGCCCCAGCATTTT.

This rearrangement joins TRBV19 to TRBJ1-3; tentatively, D is TRBD1 (5 bases). Germline CDR1 reads LNHDA; CDR2 reads SQIVND (reference sequence). This CDR3 contains 14 residues. Trimming took 3 bases from V and 4 from J, leaving 10 bases between them. The CDR3 protein is CASSIQGKGNTIYF. CDR3 in DNA: TGTGCCAGTAGTATTCAGGGAAAAGGAAACACCATATATTTT.

The chain combines TRBV7-3 with TRBJ2-7, with 11 bases identical to TRBD2. The CDR3 extends over 15 amino acids. V was pared by 6 bases and J by 5 bases, with 9 bases of the junction left unmatched. The germline V gene has CDR1 SGHTA and CDR2 FQGTGA. In DNA form, the CDR3 reads TGTGCCAGCAGGTTGACTAGCGGGAATGTGGACGAGCAGTACTTC. This translates into CASRLTSGNVDEQYF.

CDR3 bases: TGTGCCAGTAAACCGGGACAGGGAAGGGACGAGAGCTACACCTTC. This translates into CASKPGQGRDESYTF. The gene calls are TRBV19 and TRBJ1-2; 9 nucleotides match TRBD1. The length of the CDR3 is 15 residues. V was clipped by 7 bases and J by 9 bases; unmatched bases: 15. The germline gives CDR1 LNHDA, CDR2 SQIVND (reference sequence).

The rearrangement uses TRBV5-5 and TRBJ2-2, with D possibly matching TRBD2 (6 bases). Trimming took off 1 base at V and 7 bases at J, with 17 bases between the two ends. Germline lookup yields CDR1 SGHKS and CDR2 YYEKEE (reference sequence). This CDR3 spans 16 amino acids. CDR3 loop: CASSLQRAAISGELFF. CDR3 DNA sequence: TGTGCCAGCAGCTTGCAGCGGGCGGCCATAAGCGGGGAGCTGTTTTTT.